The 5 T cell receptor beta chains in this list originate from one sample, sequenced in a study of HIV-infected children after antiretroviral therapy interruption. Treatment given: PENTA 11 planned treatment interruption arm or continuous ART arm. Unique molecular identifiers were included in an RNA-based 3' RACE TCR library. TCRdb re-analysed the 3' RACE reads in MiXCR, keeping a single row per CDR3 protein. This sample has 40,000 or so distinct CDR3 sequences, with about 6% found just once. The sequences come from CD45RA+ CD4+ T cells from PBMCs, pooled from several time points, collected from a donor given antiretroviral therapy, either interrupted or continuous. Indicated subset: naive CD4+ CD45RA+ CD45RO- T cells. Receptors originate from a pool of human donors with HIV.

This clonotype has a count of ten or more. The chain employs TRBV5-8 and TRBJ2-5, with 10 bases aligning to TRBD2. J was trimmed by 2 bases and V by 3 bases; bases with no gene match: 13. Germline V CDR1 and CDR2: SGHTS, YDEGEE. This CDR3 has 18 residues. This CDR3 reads CASSSTPLAGVRQETQYF. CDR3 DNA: TGTGCCAGCAGCTCGACTCCCCTAGCGGGAGTTCGTCAAGAGACCCAGTACTTC.

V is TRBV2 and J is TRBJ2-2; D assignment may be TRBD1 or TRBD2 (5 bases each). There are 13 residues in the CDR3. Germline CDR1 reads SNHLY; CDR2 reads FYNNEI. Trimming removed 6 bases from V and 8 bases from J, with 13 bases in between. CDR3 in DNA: TGTGCCAGCAGGGACACAGGAGGTGGGGAGCTGTTTTTT. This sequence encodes CASRDTGGGELFF. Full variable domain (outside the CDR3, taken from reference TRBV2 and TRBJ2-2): EPEVTQTPSHQVTQMGQEVILRCVPISNHLYFYWYRQILGQKVEFLVSFYNNEISEKSEIFDDQFSVERPDGSNFTLKIRSTKLEDSAMYFCASRDTGGGELFFGEGSRLTVL.

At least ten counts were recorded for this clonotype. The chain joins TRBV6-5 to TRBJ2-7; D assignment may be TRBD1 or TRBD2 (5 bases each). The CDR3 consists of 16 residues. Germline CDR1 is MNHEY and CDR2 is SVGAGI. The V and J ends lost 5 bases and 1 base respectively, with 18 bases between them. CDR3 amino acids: CASSKSGTLKSYEQYF. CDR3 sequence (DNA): TGTGCCAGCAGTAAATCCGGGACCCTTAAGTCCTACGAGCAGTACTTC.

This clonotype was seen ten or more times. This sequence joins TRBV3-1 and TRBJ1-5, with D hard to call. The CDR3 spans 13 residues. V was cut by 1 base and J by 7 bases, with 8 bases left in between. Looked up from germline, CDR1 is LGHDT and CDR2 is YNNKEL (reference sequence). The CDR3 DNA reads TGTGCCAGCAGCCAAGGCCGACACCAGCCCCAGCATTTT. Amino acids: CASSQGRHQPQHF.

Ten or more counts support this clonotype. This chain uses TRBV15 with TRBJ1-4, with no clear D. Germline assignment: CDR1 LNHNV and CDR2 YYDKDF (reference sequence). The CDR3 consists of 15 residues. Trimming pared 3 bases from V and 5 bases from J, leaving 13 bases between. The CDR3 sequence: CATSRLGRVNEKLFF. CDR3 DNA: TGTGCCACCAGCAGGCTGGGAAGAGTCAATGAAAAACTGTTTTTT.